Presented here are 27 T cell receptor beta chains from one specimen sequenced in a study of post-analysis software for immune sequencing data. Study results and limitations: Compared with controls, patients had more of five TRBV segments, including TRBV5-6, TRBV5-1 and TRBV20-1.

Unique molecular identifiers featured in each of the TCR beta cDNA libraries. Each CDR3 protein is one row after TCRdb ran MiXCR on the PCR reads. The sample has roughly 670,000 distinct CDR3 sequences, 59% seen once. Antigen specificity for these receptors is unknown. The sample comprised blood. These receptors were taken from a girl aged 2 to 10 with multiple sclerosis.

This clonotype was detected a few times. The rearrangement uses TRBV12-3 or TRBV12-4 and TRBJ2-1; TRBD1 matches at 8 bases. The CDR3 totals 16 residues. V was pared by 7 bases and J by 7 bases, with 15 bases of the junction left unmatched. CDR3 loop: CASTLGQGAISNEQFF. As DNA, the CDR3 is TGTGCCAGCACCCTAGGGCAGGGGGCTATTAGTAATGAGCAGTTCTTC.

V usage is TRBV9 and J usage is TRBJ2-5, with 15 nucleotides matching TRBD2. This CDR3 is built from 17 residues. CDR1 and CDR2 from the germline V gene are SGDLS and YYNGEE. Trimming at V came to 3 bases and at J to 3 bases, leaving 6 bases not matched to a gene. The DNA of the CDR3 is TGTGCCAGCAGCGAGGGGACTAGCGGGGGGCCAAAAGAGACCCAGTACTTC. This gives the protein CASSEGTSGGPKETQYF.

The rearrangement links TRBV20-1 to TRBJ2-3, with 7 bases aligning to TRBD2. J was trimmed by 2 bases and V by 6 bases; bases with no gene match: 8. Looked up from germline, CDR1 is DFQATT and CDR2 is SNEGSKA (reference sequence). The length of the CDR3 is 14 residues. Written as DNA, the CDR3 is TGCAGTGCCTTACTAGCGTGGTCCACAGATACGCAGTATTTT. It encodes CSALLAWSTDTQYF.

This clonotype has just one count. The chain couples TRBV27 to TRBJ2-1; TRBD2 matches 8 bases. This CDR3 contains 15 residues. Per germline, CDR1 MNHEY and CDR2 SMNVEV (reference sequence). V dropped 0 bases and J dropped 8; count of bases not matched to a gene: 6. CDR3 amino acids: CASSLSWAGGYEQFF. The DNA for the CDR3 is TGTGCCAGCAGTTTATCATGGGCGGGGGGCTATGAGCAGTTCTTC.

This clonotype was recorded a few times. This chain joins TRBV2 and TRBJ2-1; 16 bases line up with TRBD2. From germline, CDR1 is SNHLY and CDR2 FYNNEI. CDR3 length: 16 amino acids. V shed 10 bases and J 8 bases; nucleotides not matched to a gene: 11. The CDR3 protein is CATGTSGGAGDYEQFF. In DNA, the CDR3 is TGTGCCACCGGGACTAGCGGGGGGGCCGGGGACTATGAGCAGTTCTTC. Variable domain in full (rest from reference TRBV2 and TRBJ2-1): EPEVTQTPSHQVTQMGQEVILRCVPISNHLYFYWYRQILGQKVEFLVSFYNNEISEKSEIFDDQFSVERPDGSNFTLKIRSTKLEDSAMYFCATGTSGGAGDYEQFFGPGTRLTVL.

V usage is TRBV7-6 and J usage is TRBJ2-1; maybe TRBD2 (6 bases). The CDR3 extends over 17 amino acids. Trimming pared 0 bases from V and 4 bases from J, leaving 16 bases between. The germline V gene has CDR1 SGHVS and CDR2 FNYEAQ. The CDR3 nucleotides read TGTGCCAGCAGCTTAGCGGAGACTAGGGAACTTTACAATGAGCAGTTCTTC. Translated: CASSLAETRELYNEQFF.

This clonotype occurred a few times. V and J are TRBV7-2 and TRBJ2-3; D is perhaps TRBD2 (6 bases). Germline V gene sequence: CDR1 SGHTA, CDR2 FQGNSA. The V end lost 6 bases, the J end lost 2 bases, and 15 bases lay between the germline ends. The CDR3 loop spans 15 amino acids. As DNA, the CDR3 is TGTGCCAGCAGGCCGCGGGGTACCCTCACAGATACGCAGTATTTT. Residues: CASRPRGTLTDTQYF.

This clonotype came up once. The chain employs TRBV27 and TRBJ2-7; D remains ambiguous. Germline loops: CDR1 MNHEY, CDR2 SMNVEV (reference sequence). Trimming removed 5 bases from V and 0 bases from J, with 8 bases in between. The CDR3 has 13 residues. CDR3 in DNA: TGTGCCAGCAGTGTCACACACTCCTACGAGCAGTACTTC. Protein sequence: CASSVTHSYEQYF.

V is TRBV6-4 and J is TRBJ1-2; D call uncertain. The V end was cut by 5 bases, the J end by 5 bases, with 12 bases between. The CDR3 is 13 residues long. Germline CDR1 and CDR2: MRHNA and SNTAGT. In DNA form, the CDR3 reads TGTGCCAGCAGTAATTCCGGACTGTATGGCTACACCTTC. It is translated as CASSNSGLYGYTF.

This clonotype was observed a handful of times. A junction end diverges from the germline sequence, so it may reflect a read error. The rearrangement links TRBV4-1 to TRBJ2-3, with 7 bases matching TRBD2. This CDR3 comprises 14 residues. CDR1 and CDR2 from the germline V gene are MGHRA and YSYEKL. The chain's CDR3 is CASSPAGGTDTQYF. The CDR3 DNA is TGTGCCAGCAGCCCGGCGGGGGGCACAGATACGCAGTATTTT.

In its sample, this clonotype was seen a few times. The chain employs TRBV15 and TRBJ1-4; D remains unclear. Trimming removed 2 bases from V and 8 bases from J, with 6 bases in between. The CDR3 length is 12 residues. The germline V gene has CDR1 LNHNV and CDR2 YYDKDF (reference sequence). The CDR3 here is CATSRLEEKLFF. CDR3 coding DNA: TGTGCCACCAGCAGATTAGAGGAAAAACTGTTTTTT.

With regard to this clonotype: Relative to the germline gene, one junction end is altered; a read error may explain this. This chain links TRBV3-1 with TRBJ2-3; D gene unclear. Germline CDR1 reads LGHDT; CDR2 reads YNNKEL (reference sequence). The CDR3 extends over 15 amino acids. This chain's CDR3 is CAGSQVTTSTDTQYF. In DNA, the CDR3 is TGTGCCGGCAGCCAAGTGACGACTAGCACAGATACGCAGTATTTT.

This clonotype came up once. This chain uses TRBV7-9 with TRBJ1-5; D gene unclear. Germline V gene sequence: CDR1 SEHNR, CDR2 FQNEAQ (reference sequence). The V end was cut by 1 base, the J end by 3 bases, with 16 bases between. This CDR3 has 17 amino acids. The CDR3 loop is CASSLGVSSMDNQPQHF. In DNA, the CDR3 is TGTGCCAGCAGCTTAGGCGTCAGTTCCATGGACAATCAGCCCCAGCATTTT.

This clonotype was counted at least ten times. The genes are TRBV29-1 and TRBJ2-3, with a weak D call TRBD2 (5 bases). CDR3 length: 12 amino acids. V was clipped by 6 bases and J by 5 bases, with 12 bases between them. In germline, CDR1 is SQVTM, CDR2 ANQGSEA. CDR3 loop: CSVKEVGDTQYF. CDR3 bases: TGCAGCGTCAAGGAGGTCGGAGATACGCAGTATTTT.

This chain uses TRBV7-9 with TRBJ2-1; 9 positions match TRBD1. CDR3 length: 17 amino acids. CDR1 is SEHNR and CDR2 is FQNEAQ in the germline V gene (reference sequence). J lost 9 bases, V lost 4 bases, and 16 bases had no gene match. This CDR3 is CASSSQGTQGAWGEQFF. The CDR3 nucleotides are TGTGCCAGCAGCTCCCAGGGGACACAGGGGGCCTGGGGTGAGCAGTTCTTC.

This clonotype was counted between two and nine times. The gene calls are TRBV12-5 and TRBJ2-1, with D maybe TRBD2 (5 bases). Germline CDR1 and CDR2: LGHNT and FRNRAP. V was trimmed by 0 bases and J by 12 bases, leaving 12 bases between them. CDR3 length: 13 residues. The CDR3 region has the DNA TGTGCTAGTGGTTTGGTACTAGGGCAAAGGCAGTTCTTC. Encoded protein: CASGLVLGQRQFF.

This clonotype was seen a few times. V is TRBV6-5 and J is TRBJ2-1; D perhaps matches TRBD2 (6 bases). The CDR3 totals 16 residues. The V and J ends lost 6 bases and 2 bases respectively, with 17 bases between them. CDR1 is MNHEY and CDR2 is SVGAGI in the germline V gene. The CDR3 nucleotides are TGTGCCAGCAGCGCCACCGGGGGACCCACCTACAATGAGCAGTTCTTC. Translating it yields CASSATGGPTYNEQFF.

As DNA, the CDR3 is TGCAGTGCTAGAGATCGGGACCGCACAGATACGCAGTATTTT. It is translated as CSARDRDRTDTQYF. This chain connects TRBV20-1 to TRBJ2-3; D possibly uses TRBD1 or TRBD2 (5 bases each). Between the trimmed V and J ends, which lost 0 bases and 1 base, there was a span of 8 bases. Germline values: CDR1 DFQATT, CDR2 SNEGSKA (reference sequence). The CDR3 consists of 14 residues.

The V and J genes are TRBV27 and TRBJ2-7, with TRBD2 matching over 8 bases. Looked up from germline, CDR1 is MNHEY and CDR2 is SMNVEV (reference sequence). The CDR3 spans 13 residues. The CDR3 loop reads CASARGDSYEQYF. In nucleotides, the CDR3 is TGTGCGTCCGCGCGGGGGGACTCCTACGAGCAGTACTTC.

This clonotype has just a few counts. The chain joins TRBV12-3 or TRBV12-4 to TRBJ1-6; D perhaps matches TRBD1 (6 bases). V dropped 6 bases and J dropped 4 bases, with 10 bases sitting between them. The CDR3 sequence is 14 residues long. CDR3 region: CASRLTGYNSPLHF. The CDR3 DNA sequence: TGTGCCAGCAGACTGACAGGTTATAATTCACCCCTCCACTTT.

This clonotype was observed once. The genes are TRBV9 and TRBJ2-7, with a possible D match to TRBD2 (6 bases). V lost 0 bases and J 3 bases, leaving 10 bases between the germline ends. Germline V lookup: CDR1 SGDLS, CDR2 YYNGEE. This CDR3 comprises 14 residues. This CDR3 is CASSVDRENYEQYF. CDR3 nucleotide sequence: TGTGCCAGCAGCGTAGATCGGGAGAACTACGAGCAGTACTTC. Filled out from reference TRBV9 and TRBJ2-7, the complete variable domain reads DSGVTQTPKHLITATGQRVTLRCSPRSGDLSVYWYQQSLDQGLQFLIQYYNGEERAKGNILERFSAQQFPDLHSELNLSSLELGDSALYFCASSVDRENYEQYFGPGTRLTVT.

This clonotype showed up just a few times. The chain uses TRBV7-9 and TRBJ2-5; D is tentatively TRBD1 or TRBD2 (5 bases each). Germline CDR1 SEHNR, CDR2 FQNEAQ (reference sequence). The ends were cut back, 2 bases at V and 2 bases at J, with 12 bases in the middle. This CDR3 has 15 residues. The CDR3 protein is CASSLSTGQQETQYF. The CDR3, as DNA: TGTGCCAGCAGCTTATCTACGGGGCAGCAAGAGACCCAGTACTTC.

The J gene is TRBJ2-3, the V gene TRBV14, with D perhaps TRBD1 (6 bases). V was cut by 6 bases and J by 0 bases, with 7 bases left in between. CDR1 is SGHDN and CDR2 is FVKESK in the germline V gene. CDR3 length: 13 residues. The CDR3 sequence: CASRQGSTDTQYF. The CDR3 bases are TGTGCCAGCAGGCAGGGGAGCACAGATACGCAGTATTTT. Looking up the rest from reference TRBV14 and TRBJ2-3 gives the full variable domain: EAGVTQFPSHSVIEKGQTVTLRCDPISGHDNLYWYRRVMGKEIKFLLHFVKESKQDESGMPNNRFLAERTGGTYSTLKVQPAELEDSGVYFCASRQGSTDTQYFGPGTRLTVL.

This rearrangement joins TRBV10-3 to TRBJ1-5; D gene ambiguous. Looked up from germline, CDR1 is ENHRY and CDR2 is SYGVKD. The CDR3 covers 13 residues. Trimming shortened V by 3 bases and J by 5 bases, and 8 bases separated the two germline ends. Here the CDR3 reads CAISDERDQPQHF. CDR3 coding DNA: TGTGCCATCAGTGACGAAAGAGATCAGCCCCAGCATTTT.

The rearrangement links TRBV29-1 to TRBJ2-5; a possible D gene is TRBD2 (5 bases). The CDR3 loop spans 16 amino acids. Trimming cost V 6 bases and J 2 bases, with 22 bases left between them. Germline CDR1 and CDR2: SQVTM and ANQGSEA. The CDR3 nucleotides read TGCAGCGTCCGGGCCCTGGCCCTAGGAGGTCAAGAGACCCAGTACTTC. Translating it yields CSVRALALGGQETQYF.

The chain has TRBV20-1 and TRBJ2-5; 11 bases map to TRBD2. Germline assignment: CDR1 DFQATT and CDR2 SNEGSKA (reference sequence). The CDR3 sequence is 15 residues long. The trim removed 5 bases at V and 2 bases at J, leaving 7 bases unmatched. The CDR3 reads CSASNSGRGQETQYF. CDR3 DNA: TGCAGTGCTTCAAATAGCGGGAGGGGGCAAGAGACCCAGTACTTC.

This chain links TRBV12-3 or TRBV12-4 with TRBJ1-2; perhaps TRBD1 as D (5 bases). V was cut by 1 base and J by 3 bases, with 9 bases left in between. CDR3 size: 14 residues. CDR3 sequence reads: CASSLGGNYYGYTF. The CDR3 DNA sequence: TGTGCCAGCAGTTTAGGGGGGAATTACTATGGCTACACCTTC.